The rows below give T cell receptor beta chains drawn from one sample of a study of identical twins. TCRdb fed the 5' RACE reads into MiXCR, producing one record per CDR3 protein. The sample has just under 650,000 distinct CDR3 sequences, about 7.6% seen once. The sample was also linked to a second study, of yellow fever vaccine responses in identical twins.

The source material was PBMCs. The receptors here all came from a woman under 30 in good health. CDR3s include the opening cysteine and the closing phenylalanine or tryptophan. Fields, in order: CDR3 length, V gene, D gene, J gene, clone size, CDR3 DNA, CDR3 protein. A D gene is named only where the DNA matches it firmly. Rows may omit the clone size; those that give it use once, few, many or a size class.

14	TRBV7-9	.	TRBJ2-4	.	TGTGCCAGCAGCCCGGACGTATCAAAGGAGATTCAGTACTTC	CASSPDVSKEIQYF
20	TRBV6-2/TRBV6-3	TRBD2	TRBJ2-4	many	TGTGCCAGCAGCTCCCAGGTGGCTCGTCTAGCGGGCCCTTACAAAAACATTCAGTACTTC	CASSSQVARLAGPYKNIQYF
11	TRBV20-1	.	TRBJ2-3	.	TGCAGTGCTAGACAGGGGGATACGCAGTATTTT	CSARQGDTQYF
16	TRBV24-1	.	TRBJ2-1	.	TGTGCCACCAGTTCTTCCGGGAGTGCCCCCTACAATGAGCAGTTCTTC	CATSSSGSAPYNEQFF
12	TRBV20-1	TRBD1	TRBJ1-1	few	TGCAGTGCCCGACAGGGGAATGGTGAAGCTTTCTTT	CSARQGNGEAFF
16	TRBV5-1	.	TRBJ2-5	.	TGCGCCAGCGGCCCTCTTATGTTAGGAGAGGGAGAGACCCAGTACTTC	CASGPLMLGEGETQYF
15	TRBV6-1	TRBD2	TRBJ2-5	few	TGTGCCAGCAGTAGACTGCGGGAGCAGAAAGAGACCCAGTACTTC	CASSRLREQKETQYF
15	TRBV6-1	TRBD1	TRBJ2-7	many	TGTGCCAGCAGTCAGGGGACAGGAGGATTATACGAGCAGTACTTC	CASSQGTGGLYEQYF
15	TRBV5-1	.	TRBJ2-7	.	TGCGCCAGCAGCTTGTTGGGGCGGGGTATCGACGAGCAGTACTTC	CASSLLGRGIDEQYF
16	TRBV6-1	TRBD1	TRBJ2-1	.	TGTGCCAGCAGAAGACCACCGGGACAGGGGGACAATGAGCAGTTCTTC	CASRRPPGQGDNEQFF
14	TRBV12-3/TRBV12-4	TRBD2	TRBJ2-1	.	TGTGCCAGCAGTTTAGGCGGGAGAGACAATGAGCAGTTCTTC	CASSLGGRDNEQFF
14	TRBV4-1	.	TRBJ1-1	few	TGCGCCAGCAGCCAAGGTCCGCTGAACACTGAAGCTTTCTTT	CASSQGPLNTEAFF
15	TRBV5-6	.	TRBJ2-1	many	TGTGCCAGCACCTCCGGAATAGCGAATCACAATGAGCAGTTCTTC	CASTSGIANHNEQFF
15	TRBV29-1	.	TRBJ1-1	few	TGCAGCGTTGAAGTTCTGGACAGAATGAACACTGAAGCTTTCTTT	CSVEVLDRMNTEAFF
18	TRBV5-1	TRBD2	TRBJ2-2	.	TGCGCCAGCAGCTTGTCCCTCTCGCGGGAGAGGAACACCGGGGAGCTGTTTTTT	CASSLSLSRERNTGELFF
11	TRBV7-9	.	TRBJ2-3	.	TGTGCCAGCAACGGTGCTGATACGCAGTATTTT	CASNGADTQYF
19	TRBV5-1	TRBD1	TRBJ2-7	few	TGCGCCAGCAGCTTAAGGTTAAATGAACCGGGGACAGGGACATACGAGCAGTACTTC	CASSLRLNEPGTGTYEQYF
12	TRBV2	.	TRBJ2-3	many	TGTGCCAGCAGGGACAACACAGATACGCAGTATTTT	CASRDNTDTQYF
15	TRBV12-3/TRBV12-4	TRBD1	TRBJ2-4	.	TGTGCCAGCAGTCCGGTGACAGGGTTCACGGACATTCAGTACTTC	CASSPVTGFTDIQYF
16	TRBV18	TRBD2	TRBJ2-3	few	TGTGCCAGCTCACCTTTAGCGGGATTATTGGCAGATACGCAGTATTTT	CASSPLAGLLADTQYF
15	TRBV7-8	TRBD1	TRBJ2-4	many	TGTGCCAGCAGCTTCGTAGGGGGCGAAGGAGGTAGTGCGTACTTC	CASSFVGGEGGSAYF
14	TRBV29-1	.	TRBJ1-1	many	TGCAGCGTTGAACTGATGCTGAGGAACACTGAAGCTTTCTTT	CSVELMLRNTEAFF
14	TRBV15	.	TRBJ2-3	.	TGTGCCACCAGCAGACCGGACTCCAAAGATACGCAGTATTTT	CATSRPDSKDTQYF
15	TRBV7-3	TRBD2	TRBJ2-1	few	TGTGCCAGCAGCCAATCTAGCGGGAGCTGGAATGAGCAGTTCTTC	CASSQSSGSWNEQFF
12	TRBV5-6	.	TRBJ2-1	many	TGTGCCAGCAGCTTGGAATTGTTTGAGCAGTTCTTC	CASSLELFEQFF
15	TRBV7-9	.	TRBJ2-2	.	TGTGCCAGCATCCCCCAGGGCGCGAACACCGGGGAGCTGTTTTTT	CASIPQGANTGELFF
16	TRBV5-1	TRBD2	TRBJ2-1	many	TGCGCCAGCAGCTTTAACCTAGCGGGACCCTACAATGAGCAGTTCTTC	CASSFNLAGPYNEQFF
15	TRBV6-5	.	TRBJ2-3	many	TGTGCCAGCAGTTACGGCGGGGCTAGCACAGATACGCAGTATTTT	CASSYGGASTDTQYF
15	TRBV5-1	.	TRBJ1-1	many	TGCGCCAGCAGCTTGGGCCTTAACAGGGACACTGAAGCTTTCTTT	CASSLGLNRDTEAFF
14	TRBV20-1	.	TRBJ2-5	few	TGCAGTGCTAGGGGTCAGCATCTCCAAGAGACCCAGTACTTC	CSARGQHLQETQYF
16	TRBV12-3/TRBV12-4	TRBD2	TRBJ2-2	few	TGTGCCAGCAGTTTCCCGCAGGCGGGGGTAACCGGGGAGCTGTTTTTT	CASSFPQAGVTGELFF
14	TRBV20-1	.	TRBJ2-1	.	TGCAGTGCTAGAGTGCTGACTAGTACCAATGAGCAGTTCTTC	CSARVLTSTNEQFF
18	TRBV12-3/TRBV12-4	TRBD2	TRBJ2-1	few	TGTGCCAGCAGTTTACTAGCGGGGGGACTTTCACTCTACAATGAGCAGTTCTTC	CASSLLAGGLSLYNEQFF
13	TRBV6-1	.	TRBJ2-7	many	TGTGCCAGCAGCCCCCAATCAGGGTTCGAGCAGTACTTC	CASSPQSGFEQYF
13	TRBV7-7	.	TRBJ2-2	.	TGTGCCAGCAGCCCTCCCCCCCCCGGGGAGCTGTTTTTT	CASSPPPPGELFF
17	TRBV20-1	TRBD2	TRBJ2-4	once	TGCTGTGCTAGAAAAACTAGCGGGAGTGTTGCCAAAAACATTCAGTACTTC	CCARKTSGSVAKNIQYF